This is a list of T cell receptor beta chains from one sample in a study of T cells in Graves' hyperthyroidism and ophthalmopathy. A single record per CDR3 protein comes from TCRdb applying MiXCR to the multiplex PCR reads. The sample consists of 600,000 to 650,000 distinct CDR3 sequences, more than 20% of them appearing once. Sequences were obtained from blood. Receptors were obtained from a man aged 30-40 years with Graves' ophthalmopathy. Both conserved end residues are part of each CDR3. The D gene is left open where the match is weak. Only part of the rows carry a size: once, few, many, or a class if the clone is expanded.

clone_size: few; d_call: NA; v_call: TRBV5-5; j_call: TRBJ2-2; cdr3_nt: TGTGCCAGCAGCTTGGCCTTCCGGGGGAGGGGGAACGAGGAGCTGTTTTTT; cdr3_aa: CASSLAFRGRGNEELFF
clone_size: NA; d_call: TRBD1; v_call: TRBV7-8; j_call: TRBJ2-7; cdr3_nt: TGTGCCAGCAGCCAAGACAGGGCTTGGGAGCAGTACTTC; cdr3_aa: CASSQDRAWEQYF
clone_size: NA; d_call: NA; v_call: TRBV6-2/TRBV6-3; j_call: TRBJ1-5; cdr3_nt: TGTGCCAGCGTCAGCCTGGGTAATCAGCCCCAGCATTTT; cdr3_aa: CASVSLGNQPQHF
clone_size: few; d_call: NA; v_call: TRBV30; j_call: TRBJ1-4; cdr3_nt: TGTGCCTGGATGGGGGTTGGTGAAAAACTGTTTTTT; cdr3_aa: CAWMGVGEKLFF
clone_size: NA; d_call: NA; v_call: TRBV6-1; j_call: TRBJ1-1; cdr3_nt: TGTGCCAGCACGAATCTTATGAACACTGAAGCTTTCTTT; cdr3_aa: CASTNLMNTEAFF
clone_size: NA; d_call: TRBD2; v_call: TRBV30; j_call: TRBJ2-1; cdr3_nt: TGTGCCTGGGTACTAGCGGGAGGGGATGAGCAGTTCTTC; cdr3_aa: CAWVLAGGDEQFF
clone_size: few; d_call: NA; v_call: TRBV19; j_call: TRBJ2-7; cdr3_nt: TGTGCCAGTAGTGATGACAGGAAAACCTACGAGCAGTACTTC; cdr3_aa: CASSDDRKTYEQYF
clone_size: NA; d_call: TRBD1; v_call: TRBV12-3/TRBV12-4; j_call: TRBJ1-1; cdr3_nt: TGTGCCAGCAGGTCAGTATTAGGGGGCTTTCGTATGAACACTGAAGCTTTCTTT; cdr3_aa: CASRSVLGGFRMNTEAFF
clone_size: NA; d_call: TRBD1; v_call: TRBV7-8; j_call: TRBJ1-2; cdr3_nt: TGTGCCAGCAGCCTGCGCGGTTGGACAGGACGCCCCCATGGCTACACCTTC; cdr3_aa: CASSLRGWTGRPHGYTF
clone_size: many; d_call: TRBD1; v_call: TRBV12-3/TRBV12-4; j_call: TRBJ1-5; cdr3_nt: TGTGCCAGCAGCTTCCGGGACAGGGCGGGGCAGCCCCAGCATTTT; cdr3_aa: CASSFRDRAGQPQHF
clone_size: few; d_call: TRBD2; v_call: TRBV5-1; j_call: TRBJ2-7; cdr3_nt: TGCGCCAGCAGCACCATAGCGGGAGGGCCCTACGAGCAGTACTTC; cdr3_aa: CASSTIAGGPYEQYF
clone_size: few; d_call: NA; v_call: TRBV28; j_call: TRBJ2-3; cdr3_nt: TGTGCCAGCAGTTTCCAGGGGCCTACTAGCACAGATACGCAGTATTTT; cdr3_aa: CASSFQGPTSTDTQYF
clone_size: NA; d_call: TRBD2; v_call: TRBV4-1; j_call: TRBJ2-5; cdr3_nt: TGCGCCAGCAGCCGGAGACTAGCGGGACTACAAGAGACCCAGTACTTC; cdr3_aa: CASSRRLAGLQETQYF
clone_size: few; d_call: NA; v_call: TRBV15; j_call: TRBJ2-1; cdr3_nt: TGTGCCACCAGCAGAGATTCAGGTTACAATGAGCAGTTCTTC; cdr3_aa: CATSRDSGYNEQFF
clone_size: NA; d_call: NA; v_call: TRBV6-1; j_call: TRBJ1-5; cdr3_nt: TGTGCCAGCAGTTTTGGACAGATCCAGCATTTT; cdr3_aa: CASSFGQIQHF
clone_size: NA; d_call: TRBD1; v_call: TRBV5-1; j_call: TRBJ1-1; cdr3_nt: TGCGCCAGCAGCTCGGACAGGACAGCCGCTGAAGCTTTCTTT; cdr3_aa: CASSSDRTAAEAFF
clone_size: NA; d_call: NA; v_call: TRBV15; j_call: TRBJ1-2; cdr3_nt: TGTGCCACCAGCAGGAGAGGGTTGGGTGGCTACACCTTC; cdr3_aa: CATSRRGLGGYTF
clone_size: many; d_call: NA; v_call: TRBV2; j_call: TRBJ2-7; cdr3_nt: TGTGCCAGCAGTGAAGGCAGGGGAGGTTACGAGCAGTACTTC; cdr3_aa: CASSEGRGGYEQYF
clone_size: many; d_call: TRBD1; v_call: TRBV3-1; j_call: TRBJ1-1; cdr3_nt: TGTGCCAGCAGCCAGGGACAGGGGGCAAGAGCTTTCTTT; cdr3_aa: CASSQGQGARAFF
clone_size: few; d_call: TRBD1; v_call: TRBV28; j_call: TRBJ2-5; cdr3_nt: TGTGCCAGCAGTTTGTACCAGGACAGGGTGGAAGAGACCCAGTACTTC; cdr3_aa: CASSLYQDRVEETQYF
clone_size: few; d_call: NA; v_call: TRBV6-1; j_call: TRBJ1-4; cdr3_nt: TGTGCCAGCAGAGAGGGCCCGAGCCTTAATGAAAAACTGTTTTTT; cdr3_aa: CASREGPSLNEKLFF
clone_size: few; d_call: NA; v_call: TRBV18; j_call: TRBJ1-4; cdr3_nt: TGTGCCAGCTCACCACCGACTGATGAAAAACTGTTTTTT; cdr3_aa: CASSPPTDEKLFF
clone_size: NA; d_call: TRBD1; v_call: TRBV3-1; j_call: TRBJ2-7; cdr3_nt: TGTGCCAGCAGCCAAGACCTCGGACAGGGGGATTACGGGCAGTACTTC; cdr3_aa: CASSQDLGQGDYGQYF
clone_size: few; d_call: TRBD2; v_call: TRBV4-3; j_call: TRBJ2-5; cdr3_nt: TGCGCCAGCAGCCGGACTAGCGGGAGTTCTGGAGAGACCCAGTACTTC; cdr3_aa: CASSRTSGSSGETQYF
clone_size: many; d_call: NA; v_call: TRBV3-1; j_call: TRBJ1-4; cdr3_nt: TGTGCCAGCAGCCAAGCGGTCGCTCATGAAAAACTGTTTTTT; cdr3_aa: CASSQAVAHEKLFF
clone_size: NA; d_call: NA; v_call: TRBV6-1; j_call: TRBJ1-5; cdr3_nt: TGTGCCAGCAGTGGGGGGCAGAATAGCAATCAGCCCCAGCATTTT; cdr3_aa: CASSGGQNSNQPQHF
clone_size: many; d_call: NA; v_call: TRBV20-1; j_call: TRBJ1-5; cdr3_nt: TGCAGTGCTGGGGCAAAGGGTCCTAGGGCTCGTCGCAATCAGCCCCAGCATTTT; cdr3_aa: CSAGAKGPRARRNQPQHF
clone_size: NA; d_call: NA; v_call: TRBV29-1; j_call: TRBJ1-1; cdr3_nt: TGCAGCGTTGAAGGGCGGGCCCGGGTAAGTCCGAAGAACACTGAAGCTTTCTTT; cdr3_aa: CSVEGRARVSPKNTEAFF
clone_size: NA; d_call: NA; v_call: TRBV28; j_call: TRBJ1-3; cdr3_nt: TGTGCCAGCATCAACGGGGGACGGGGGCCTGGAAACACCATATATTTT; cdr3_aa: CASINGGRGPGNTIYF
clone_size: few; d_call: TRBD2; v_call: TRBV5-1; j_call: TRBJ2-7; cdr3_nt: TGCGCCAGCAGTGGACTAGCGGGAGGGCCTATCGAGCAGTACTTC; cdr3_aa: CASSGLAGGPIEQYF
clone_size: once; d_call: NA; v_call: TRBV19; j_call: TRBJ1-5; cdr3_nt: TGTGCCAGTAGTATGCGCGAATGGGCCTATAGCAATCAGCCCCAGCATTTT; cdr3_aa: CASSMREWAYSNQPQHF
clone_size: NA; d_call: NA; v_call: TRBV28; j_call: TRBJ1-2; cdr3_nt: TGTGCCAGCAGTTTTCTTTCCAGAAGCAGATATGGCTACACCTTC; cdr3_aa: CASSFLSRSRYGYTF
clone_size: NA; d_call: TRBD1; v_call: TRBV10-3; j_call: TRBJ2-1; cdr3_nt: TGTGCCATCAGTCTTGGGACAGGGGGCGAGAATGAGCAGTTCTTC; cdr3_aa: CAISLGTGGENEQFF
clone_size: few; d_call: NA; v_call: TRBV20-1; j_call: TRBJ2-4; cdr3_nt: TGCAGTGCTGTTTATTCAGCCAAAAACATTCAGTACTTC; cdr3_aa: CSAVYSAKNIQYF
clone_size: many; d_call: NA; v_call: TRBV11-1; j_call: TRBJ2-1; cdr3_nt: TGTGCCAGCAGCTTAGGACTAGACGACTTAACTGAGCAGTTCTTC; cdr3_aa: CASSLGLDDLTEQFF
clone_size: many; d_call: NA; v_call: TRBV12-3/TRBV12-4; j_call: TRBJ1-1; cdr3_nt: TGTGCCAGCAGTAAAGGTGGCAGATTGAACACTGAAGCTTTCTTT; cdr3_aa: CASSKGGRLNTEAFF
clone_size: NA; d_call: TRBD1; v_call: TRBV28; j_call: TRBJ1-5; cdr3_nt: TGTGCCAGCAGTCCCAGGGGGGAAGGGGACAATCAGCCCCAGCATTTT; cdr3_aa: CASSPRGEGDNQPQHF
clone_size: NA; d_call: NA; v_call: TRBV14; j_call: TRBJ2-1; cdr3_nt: TGTGCCAGCAGCCTCGCGGCGGCTGCGGGGAGATACAATGAGCAGTTCTTC; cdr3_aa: CASSLAAAAGRYNEQFF
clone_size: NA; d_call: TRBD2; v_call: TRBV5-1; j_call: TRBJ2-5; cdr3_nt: TGCGCCAGCAACCGACTAGCGGGAGGTAAAGAGACCCAGTACTTC; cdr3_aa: CASNRLAGGKETQYF
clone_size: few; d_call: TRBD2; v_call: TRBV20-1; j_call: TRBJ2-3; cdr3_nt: TGCAGTGCTAGAGATTGGACTAGCGGGAGGTGGGCAGATACGCAGTATTTT; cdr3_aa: CSARDWTSGRWADTQYF
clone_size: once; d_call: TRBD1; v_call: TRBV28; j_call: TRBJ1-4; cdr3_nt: TGTGCCAGCCAAACCGGGACAGGCCTTCGTCGGTGGGAAAAACTGTTTTTT; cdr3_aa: CASQTGTGLRRWEKLFF
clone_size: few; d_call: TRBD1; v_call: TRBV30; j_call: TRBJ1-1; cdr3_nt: TGTGCCTGGAGTGGGACAGGGTGGGGTACTGAAGCTTTCTTT; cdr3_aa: CAWSGTGWGTEAFF
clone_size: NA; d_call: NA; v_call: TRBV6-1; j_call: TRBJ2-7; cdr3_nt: TGTGCCAGCTTTCAGGGAGTCTTACGAGAGCAGTACTTC; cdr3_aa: CASFQGVLREQYF
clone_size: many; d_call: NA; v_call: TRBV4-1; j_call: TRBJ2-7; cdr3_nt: TGCGCCAGCAGCCAGACGAGGGGCGAGCAGTACTTC; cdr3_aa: CASSQTRGEQYF